Sequencing of this TCR beta chain was carried out in a study of blood T cell repertoires in COVID-19. On the study more broadly: COVID-19 samples from acute and convalescent phases originated in the United States, Italy and Spain. The cDNA or gDNA used as material had been derived from T cells, B-cell-depleted T cells, or PBMCs.

This CDR3 spans 14 amino acids. V was trimmed by 3 bases and J by 2 bases, leaving 7 bases between them. Germline CDR1 is KGHSH and CDR2 is LQKENI. How the authors handled the data: Reference gene primer amplification gave nucleated cell count estimates. This table comes from immunoSEQ multiplex PCR, and its TCRdb copy is limited to in-frame clones, with some not included. That table furnishes V, J and clone size, whereas the DNA furnished D and trimming. The table has 260,000 or so clones, 80% to 90% seen once. This clone was detected only a few times. This TCR came from a woman in her 70s with acute or convalescent COVID-19. The sample was peripheral blood. The chain carries TRBV18 and TRBJ2-2, with a weak D call TRBD2 (6 bases). This chain's CDR3 is CASSPGGNTGELFF. The CDR3 DNA reads as TGTGCCAGCTCACCCGGGGGTAACACCGGGGAGCTGTTTTTT.